Listed below are T cell receptor beta chains from one sample, sequenced in a study of T cell changes during pregnancy in multiple sclerosis. Generated by immunoSEQ multiplex PCR, the TCRdb table keeps only in-frame clones and is missing some. This table holds 55,000 to 95,000 clones, over 85% found once. The sample here was peripheral blood, taken in the second trimester of pregnancy. The receptors here all came from a female donor in good health, enrolled as a control in a pregnancy study. CDR3s include the opening cysteine and the closing phenylalanine or tryptophan. D genes are given only for firm matches. Expanded clones are given a class, and other clones once, few, many or no size at all.

CATSKQQGESSPLHF TGTGCCACCAGCAAACAACAGGGGGAAAGCTCACCCCTCCACTTT TRBJ1-6 - TRBV15 15 TRBD1
CASRRTTGELFF TGTGCCAGCAGGCGAACTACCGGGGAGCTGTTTTTT TRBJ2-2 - TRBV27 12 -
CASSKPQGVNGYTF TGTGCCAGCAGCAAACCACAGGGTGTAAATGGCTACACCTTC TRBJ1-2 - TRBV21-1 14 -
CASRPQGEGRGAFF TGTGCCAGTAGACCACAGGGAGAGGGTAGAGGTGCTTTCTTT TRBJ1-1 - TRBV19 14 -
CAWKAGAYTGELFF TGTGCCTGGAAGGCAGGGGCCTACACCGGGGAGCTGTTTTTT TRBJ2-2 - TRBV30 14 -
CASSSRDTTDTQYF TGTGCCAGCAGTTCCCGGGACACCACAGATACGCAGTATTTT TRBJ2-3 - TRBV6-6 14 -
CASSSTAPYNEQFF TGTGCCAGCAGCTCCACAGCCCCCTACAATGAGCAGTTCTTC TRBJ2-1 - TRBV7-9 14 -
CASSISPYWGELFF TGTGCCAGTAGTATTTCCCCCTACTGGGGGGAGCTGTTTTTT TRBJ2-2 - TRBV19 14 -
CASLGGVNSPLHF TGTGCCAGCTTAGGAGGGGTGAATTCACCCCTCCACTTT TRBJ1-6 - TRBV18 13 -
CASIKGDYGYTF TGTGCCAGTATTAAGGGGGACTATGGCTACACCTTC TRBJ1-2 - TRBV19 12 -
CASSPGTAFGHEQFF TGCGCCAGCAGCCCGGGGACAGCCTTCGGACATGAGCAGTTCTTC TRBJ2-1 - TRBV4-3 15 TRBD1
CASSYTGGAVWTEAFF TGTGCCAGCAGTTACACAGGGGGAGCGGTTTGGACTGAAGCTTTCTTT TRBJ1-1 few TRBV6-5 16 TRBD1
CASSFRGQISGNTIYF TGCGCCAGCAGCTTTCGGGGACAAATCTCTGGAAACACCATATATTTT TRBJ1-3 - TRBV5-1 16 -
CASSLSRTGTNQPQHF TGTGCCAGCAGTTTATCCCGGACAGGAACAAATCAGCCCCAGCATTTT TRBJ1-5 - TRBV27 16 TRBD1
CASSIKGASAEAFF TGTGCCAGTAGTATAAAAGGGGCGAGCGCTGAAGCTTTCTTT TRBJ1-1 - TRBV19 14 -
CASSHSLRNTEAFF TGCGCCAGCAGCCACTCCCTAAGGAACACTGAAGCTTTCTTT TRBJ1-1 - TRBV4-3 14 -
CASSSVTKDFLAGELFF TGTGCCAGCAGCTCAGTTACCAAGGACTTCTTGGCCGGGGAGCTGTTTTTT TRBJ2-2 - TRBV14 17 -
CASSPGQGREKLFF TGTGCCAGCAGTCCGGGACAGGGTAGGGAAAAACTGTTTTTT TRBJ1-4 once TRBV25-1 14 TRBD1
CASSEARDRGLTEAFF TGTGCCAGCAGTGAAGCCCGAGACAGGGGGCTCACTGAAGCTTTCTTT TRBJ1-1 medium-sized TRBV2 16 TRBD1
CASDAANYGYTF TGTGCCAGCGATGCGGCAAACTATGGCTACACCTTC TRBJ1-2 - TRBV28 12 -
CASSQEPGGANVLTF TGCGCCAGCAGCCAAGAACCCGGTGGGGCCAACGTCCTGACTTTC TRBJ2-6 - TRBV4-3 15 -
CASSPKGSYYNEQFF TGTGCCAGCAGCCCTAAGGGGTCCTATTACAATGAGCAGTTCTTC TRBJ2-1 - TRBV7-9 15 -
CASSLLASTSNQPQHF TGTGCCAGCAGCTTACTCGCGTCAACTAGCAATCAGCCCCAGCATTTT TRBJ1-5 - TRBV7-8 16 -